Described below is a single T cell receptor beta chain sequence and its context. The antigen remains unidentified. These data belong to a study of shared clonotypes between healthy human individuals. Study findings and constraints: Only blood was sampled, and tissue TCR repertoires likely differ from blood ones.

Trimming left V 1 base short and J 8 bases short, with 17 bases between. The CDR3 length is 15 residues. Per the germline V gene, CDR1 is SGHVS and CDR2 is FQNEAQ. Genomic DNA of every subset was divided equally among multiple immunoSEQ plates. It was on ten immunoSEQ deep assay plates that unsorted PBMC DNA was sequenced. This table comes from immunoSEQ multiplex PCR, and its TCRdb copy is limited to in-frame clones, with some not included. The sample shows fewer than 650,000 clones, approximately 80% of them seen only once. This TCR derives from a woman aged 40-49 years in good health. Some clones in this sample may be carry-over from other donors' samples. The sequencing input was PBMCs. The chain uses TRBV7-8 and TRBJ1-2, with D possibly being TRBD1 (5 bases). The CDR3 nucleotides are TGTGCCAGCAGCTTAGTTCAGGGAGGGATGCGCGGCTACACCTTC. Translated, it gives CASSLVQGGMRGYTF. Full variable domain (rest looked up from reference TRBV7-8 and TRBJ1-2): GAGVSQSPRYKVAKRGQDVALRCDPISGHVSLFWYQQALGQGPEFLTYFQNEAQLDKSGLPSDRFFAERPEGSVSTLKIQRTQQEDSAVYLCASSLVQGGMRGYTFGSGTRLTVV.